This record concerns one TCR beta chain sequence. Time point defined: newly diagnosed, previously untreated cHL patient sample. Profiling relied on immunoSEQ multiplex PCR, and the TCRdb table lists in-frame clones only, not all of them. The sample comprises some 21,000 clones, roughly 94% of which are singletons, and approximately 5% rests with the top ten. These data originate in a study of PD-1 blockade in classical Hodgkin lymphoma. CDR3 size: 15 residues. The V gene's germline CDR1 is MNHEY and CDR2 SVGAGI. Trimming left V 0 bases short and J 4 bases short, with 13 bases between. The TCR comes from a human donor with classical Hodgkin lymphoma. The sample comprised peripheral blood mononuclear cells (PBMCs). This chain links TRBV6-5 with TRBJ2-7; the D call may be TRBD1 or TRBD2 (7 bases each). In DNA form, the CDR3 reads TGTGCCAGCAGTTACTCCCCAGGGGGGGAATACGAGCAGTACTTC. Its translation is CASSYSPGGEYEQYF.